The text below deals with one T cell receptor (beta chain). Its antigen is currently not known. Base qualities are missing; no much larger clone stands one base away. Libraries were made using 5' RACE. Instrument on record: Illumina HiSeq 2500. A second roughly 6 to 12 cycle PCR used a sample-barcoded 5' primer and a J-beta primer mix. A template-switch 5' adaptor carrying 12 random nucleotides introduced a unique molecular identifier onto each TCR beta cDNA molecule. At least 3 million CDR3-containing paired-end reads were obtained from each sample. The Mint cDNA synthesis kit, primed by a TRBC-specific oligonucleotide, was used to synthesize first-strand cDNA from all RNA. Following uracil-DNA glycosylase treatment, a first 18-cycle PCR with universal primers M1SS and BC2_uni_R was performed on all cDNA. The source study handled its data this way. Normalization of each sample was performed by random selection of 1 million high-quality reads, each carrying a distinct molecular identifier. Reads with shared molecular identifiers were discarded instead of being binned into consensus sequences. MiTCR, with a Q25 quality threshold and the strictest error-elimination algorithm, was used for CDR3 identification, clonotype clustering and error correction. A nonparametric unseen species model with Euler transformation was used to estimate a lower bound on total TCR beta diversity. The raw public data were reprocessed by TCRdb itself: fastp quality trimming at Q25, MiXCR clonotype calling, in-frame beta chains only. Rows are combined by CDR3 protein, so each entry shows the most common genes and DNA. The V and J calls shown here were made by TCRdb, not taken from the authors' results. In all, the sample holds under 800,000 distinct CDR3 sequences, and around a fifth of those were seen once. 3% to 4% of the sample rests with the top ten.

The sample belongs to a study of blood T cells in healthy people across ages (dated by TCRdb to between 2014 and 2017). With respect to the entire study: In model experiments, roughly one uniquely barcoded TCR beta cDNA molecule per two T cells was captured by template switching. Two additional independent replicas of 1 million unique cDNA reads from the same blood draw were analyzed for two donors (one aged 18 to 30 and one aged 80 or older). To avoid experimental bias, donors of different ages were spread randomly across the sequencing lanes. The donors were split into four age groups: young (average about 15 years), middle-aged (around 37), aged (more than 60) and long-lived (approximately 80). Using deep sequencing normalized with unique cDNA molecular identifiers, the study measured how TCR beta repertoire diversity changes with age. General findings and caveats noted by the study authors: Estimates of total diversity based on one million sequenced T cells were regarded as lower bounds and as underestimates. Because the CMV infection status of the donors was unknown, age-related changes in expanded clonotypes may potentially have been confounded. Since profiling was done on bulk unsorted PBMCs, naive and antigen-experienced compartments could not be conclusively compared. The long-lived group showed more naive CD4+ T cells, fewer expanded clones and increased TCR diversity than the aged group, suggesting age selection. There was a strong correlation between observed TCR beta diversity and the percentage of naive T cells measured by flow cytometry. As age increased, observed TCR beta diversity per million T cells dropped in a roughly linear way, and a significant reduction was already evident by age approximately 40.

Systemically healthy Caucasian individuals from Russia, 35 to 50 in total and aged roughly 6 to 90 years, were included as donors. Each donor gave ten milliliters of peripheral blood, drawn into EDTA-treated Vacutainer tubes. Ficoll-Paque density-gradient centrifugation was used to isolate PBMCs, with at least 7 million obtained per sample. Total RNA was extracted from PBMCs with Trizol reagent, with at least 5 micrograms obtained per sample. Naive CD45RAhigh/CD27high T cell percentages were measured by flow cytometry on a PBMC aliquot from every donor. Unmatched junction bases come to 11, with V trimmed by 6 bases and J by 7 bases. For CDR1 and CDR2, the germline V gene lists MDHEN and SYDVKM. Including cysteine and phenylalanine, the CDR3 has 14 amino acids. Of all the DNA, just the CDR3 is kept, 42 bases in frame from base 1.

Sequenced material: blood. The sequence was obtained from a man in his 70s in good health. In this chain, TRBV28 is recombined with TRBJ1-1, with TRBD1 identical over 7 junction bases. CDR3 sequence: CASSTSGGRGEAFF. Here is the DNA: TGTGCCAGCAGCACCTCAGGGGGTCGCGGTGAAGCTTTCTTT.